This entry lists 17 T cell receptor beta chains sequenced from one sample in a study of tissue T cells after allogeneic stem cell transplantation. Measured with immunoSEQ multiplex PCR; TCRdb has only the in-frame clones, and not every one. The sample includes about 26,000 clones, around 90% of them seen just once. Sequencing used blood, obtained before transplantation. These receptors came from an older male donor who later had graft-versus-host disease after an allogeneic stem cell transplant.

In this sample, this clone turned up a few times. V is TRBV9 and J is TRBJ2-5; possibly TRBD2 for D (6 bases). V lost 4 bases and J lost 2, with 18 bases in between. Germline CDR1 SGDLS, CDR2 YYNGEE. The CDR3 is 16 amino acids. The CDR3 nucleotides are TGTGCCAGCAGCCCCTCCGGGACTCCGTTTCAAGAGACCCAGTACTTC. As protein: CASSPSGTPFQETQYF.

This clone was detected only once. CDR3 loop: CASSPGGPREQYF. DNA for the CDR3: TGTGCCAGCTCACCGGGGGGGCCCAGGGAGCAGTACTTC. The chain combines TRBV18 with TRBJ2-7; tentative D call: TRBD2 (7 bases). The germline gives CDR1 KGHSH, CDR2 LQKENI. The CDR3 is made up of 13 amino acids. Trimming pared 3 bases from V and 7 bases from J, leaving 13 bases between.

The gene calls are TRBV27 and TRBJ2-1; 8 bases fit TRBD1. The CDR3 sequence is 14 residues long. V trimming: 7 bases; J trimming: 9 bases; junction bases outside the gene matches: 11. The germline V gene encodes CDR1 MNHEY and CDR2 SMNVEV (reference sequence). The CDR3 reads CASIQDRDRGEQFF. CDR3 bases: TGTGCCAGCATCCAGGACAGGGATCGAGGTGAGCAGTTCTTC.

The chain links TRBV7-8 to TRBJ2-3, with D perhaps TRBD2 (6 bases). The CDR3 length is 14 residues. V was pared by 4 bases and J by 2 bases, with 10 bases between. Germline CDR1 is SGHVS and CDR2 is FQNEAQ. DNA of the CDR3: TGTGCCAGCAGCTCCGGGAGTCCCACAGATACGCAGTATTTT. Its translation: CASSSGSPTDTQYF. Full variable domain (remainder filled in from reference TRBV7-8 and TRBJ2-3): GAGVSQSPRYKVAKRGQDVALRCDPISGHVSLFWYQQALGQGPEFLTYFQNEAQLDKSGLPSDRFFAERPEGSVSTLKIQRTQQEDSAVYLCASSSGSPTDTQYFGPGTRLTVL.

The rearrangement joins TRBV4-1 to TRBJ1-1; D not resolved. V lost 1 base to trimming and J lost 1 base, with 7 bases between them. This CDR3 spans 14 amino acids. CDR1 MGHRA and CDR2 YSYEKL come from the germline V gene. The CDR3, as DNA: TGCGCCAGCAGCCAAGGCAGGCAGAACACTGAAGCTTTCTTT. Its protein product is CASSQGRQNTEAFF.

The chain links TRBV18 to TRBJ1-5; 8 nucleotides align to TRBD1. This CDR3 spans 14 amino acids. Unmatched junction bases numbered 3, after V lost 3 bases and J lost 5 bases. Germline V gene lookup returns CDR1 KGHSH and CDR2 LQKENI. CDR3 region: CASSPDRADQPQHF. The CDR3, as DNA: TGTGCCAGCTCACCGGACAGGGCCGATCAGCCCCAGCATTTT.

In its sample, this clone was seen once. Compared with germline, one end of the junction differs, possibly owing to a read error. This chain links TRBV5-1 with TRBJ1-1; 7 positions agree with TRBD1. The germline V gene encodes CDR1 SGHRS and CDR2 YFSETQ. The CDR3 sequence is 15 residues long. This CDR3 reads CARSLGGAGGTEAFF. The CDR3 DNA reads TGCGCCCGCAGCTTGGGGGGGGCAGGGGGCACTGAAGCTTTCTTT.

The V call is TRBV5-8, the J call TRBJ2-3, with a possible D match to TRBD1 (5 bases). This CDR3 is built from 19 residues. The germline V and J ends were trimmed by 0 bases and 3 bases, with 23 bases remaining between them. Germline V lookup: CDR1 SGHTS, CDR2 YDEGEE. This CDR3 is CASSLGPRRAAPPTDTQYF. CDR3 coding DNA: TGTGCCAGCAGCTTGGGGCCCCGCAGGGCGGCCCCACCAACAGATACGCAGTATTTT.

This clone is a singleton in its sample. This chain links TRBV30 with TRBJ2-7; 7 bases are shared with TRBD1. The V segment lost 1 base and the J segment 0 bases; nucleotides outside the gene matches: 9. The length of the CDR3 is 16 residues. The germline gives CDR1 GTSNPN, CDR2 SVGIG (reference sequence). CDR3 in amino acids: CAWSAGSWTGSYEQYF. Written as DNA, the CDR3 is TGTGCCTGGAGTGCCGGGTCCTGGACAGGCTCCTACGAGCAGTACTTC.

The chain employs TRBV27 and TRBJ1-6; D possibly corresponds to TRBD1 (6 bases). The length of the CDR3 is 16 residues. The V end was cut by 7 bases, the J end by 0 bases, with 13 bases between. Germline CDR1 MNHEY, CDR2 SMNVEV (reference sequence). CDR3 DNA sequence: TGTGCCAGCATGTTACAGGGAGGCTCCTATAATTCACCCCTCCACTTT. It translates to CASMLQGGSYNSPLHF.

This chain links TRBV7-2 with TRBJ2-1, with D unresolved. The CDR3 runs 13 residues. Germline lookup yields CDR1 SGHTA and CDR2 FQGNSA. V dropped 1 base and J dropped 10 bases, with 11 bases sitting between them. CDR3 residues: CASSLERAREQFF. CDR3 in DNA: TGTGCCAGCAGCTTAGAAAGGGCCAGAGAGCAGTTCTTC.

The chain carries TRBV5-1 and TRBJ2-3; TRBD1 matches 7 bases. V lost 3 bases and J lost 4; bases outside the gene matches: 5. CDR3 length: 14 amino acids. Germline V lookup: CDR1 SGHRS, CDR2 YFSETQ. The CDR3 reads CASSSQGNADTQYF. The CDR3 DNA reads as TGCGCCAGCAGCTCACAGGGGAACGCAGATACGCAGTATTTT.

CDR3: CASRVGTGAEAFF. The CDR3 DNA follows: TGTGCCAGTAGGGTAGGGACAGGGGCTGAAGCTTTCTTT. The chain uses TRBV19 and TRBJ1-1; TRBD1 matches 10 bases. There are 13 residues in the CDR3. The ends lost 6 bases at V and 6 bases at J; junction bases unmatched: 4. Germline CDR1 is LNHDA and CDR2 is SQIVND (reference sequence).

V is TRBV5-1 and J is TRBJ2-7; D gene uncertain. V was pared by 0 bases and J by 3 bases, with 16 bases between. This CDR3 spans 16 amino acids. Germline values: CDR1 SGHRS, CDR2 YFSETQ. Here the CDR3 DNA reads TGCGCCAGCAGCTTGGAGTACAGCAATTCGTACTACGAGCAGTACTTC. Its protein is CASSLEYSNSYYEQYF.

J is TRBJ1-5 and V is TRBV7-2; D unclear. Germline-derived CDR1 and CDR2 are SGHTA and FQGNSA. Trimming left V 1 base short and J 3 bases short, with 7 bases between. The CDR3 is made up of 14 amino acids. The CDR3 coding sequence is TGTGCCAGCAGCTTAGGCCGCAACAATCAGCCCCAGCATTTT. Its protein product is CASSLGRNNQPQHF.

The chain joins TRBV4-3 to TRBJ1-4, with no clear D. This CDR3 has 13 amino acids. Germline assignment: CDR1 LGHNA and CDR2 YSLEER. Trimming took off 3 bases at V and 8 bases at J, with 10 bases between the two ends. The CDR3 loop is CASSQNRREKLFF. CDR3 coding DNA: TGCGCCAGCAGCCAGAATCGGAGGGAAAAACTGTTTTTT.

The chain carries TRBV2 and TRBJ1-4, with 9 bases fitting TRBD1. The germline V gene encodes CDR1 SNHLY and CDR2 FYNNEI. V lost 6 bases to trimming and J lost 7 bases; unmatched junction nucleotides: 6. This CDR3 has 14 residues. The CDR3 DNA sequence: TGTGCCAGCAGGCCCGGGACAGGGCTTGAAAAACTGTTTTTT. It codes for CASRPGTGLEKLFF. Drawing the rest from reference TRBV2 and TRBJ1-4, the complete variable domain is EPEVTQTPSHQVTQMGQEVILRCVPISNHLYFYWYRQILGQKVEFLVSFYNNEISEKSEIFDDQFSVERPDGSNFTLKIRSTKLEDSAMYFCASRPGTGLEKLFFGSGTQLSVL.